The 7 T cell receptor beta chains below come from one sample, sequenced in a study of shared clonotypes between healthy human individuals. TCRdb keeps only in-frame clones here, not all; method: immunoSEQ multiplex PCR. The sample comprises roughly 2.2 million clones, 85% to 95% of which are singletons, and about 0.36% rests with the top ten. Sequenced sample: naive CD4+ T cells from PBMCs. Described subset: CD45RA+ positively selected. The receptors shown here come from a man younger than 35 in good health. Some clones in this sample may be carry-over from other donors' samples.

The chain is built from TRBV14 and TRBJ1-3; D remains ambiguous. V lost 3 bases to trimming and J lost 0 bases, with 9 bases between them. Per germline, CDR1 SGHDN and CDR2 FVKESK. The length of the CDR3 is 15 residues. This chain's CDR3 is CASSHLGVSGNTIYF. CDR3 coding DNA: TGTGCCAGCAGCCACCTAGGTGTCTCTGGAAACACCATATATTTT.

With regard to this clone: An end of the junction does not agree with germline; a read error may underlie this. J is TRBJ2-5 and V is TRBV7-2; 12 nucleotides agree with TRBD2. The germline CDR1 and CDR2 sequences are SGHTA and FQGNSA. The CDR3 extends over 15 amino acids. The CDR3 DNA reads TGTGCCAGCCGCTTGACTAGCGGGAGTTTAGAGACCCAGTACTTC. Encoded protein: CASRLTSGSLETQYF.

A few counts support this clone. The chain recombines TRBV2 with TRBJ2-1; D unclear. The germline CDR1 and CDR2 sequences are SNHLY and FYNNEI. The CDR3 has 11 residues. Trimming removed 5 bases at V and 10 bases at J, with 9 bases between. CDR3 DNA sequence: TGTGCCAGCAGTAAGATTTGGGAGCAGTTCTTC. This sequence encodes CASSKIWEQFF.

In its sample, this clone was seen once. The DNA for the CDR3 is TGTGCCAGCAGCCCGTGGGGGAGCTCAGCCGGGGAGCTGTTTTTT. Translation gives CASSPWGSSAGELFF. V gene TRBV9 combines with J gene TRBJ2-2; the D gene could be TRBD1 or TRBD2 (5 bases each). The ends were cut back, 4 bases at V and 6 bases at J, with 16 bases in the middle. CDR3 size: 15 residues. The germline CDR1 and CDR2 sequences are SGDLS and YYNGEE. The whole variable domain, filled in from reference TRBV9 and TRBJ2-2, reads DSGVTQTPKHLITATGQRVTLRCSPRSGDLSVYWYQQSLDQGLQFLIQYYNGEERAKGNILERFSAQQFPDLHSELNLSSLELGDSALYFCASSPWGSSAGELFFGEGSRLTVL.

The chain carries TRBV7-3 and TRBJ2-1; no clear D gene. Trimming took off 5 bases at V and 2 bases at J, with 13 bases between the two ends. CDR1 is SGHTA, CDR2 FQGTGA, per germline. The CDR3 length is 15 residues. The CDR3 sequence: CASSPFHIPYNEQFF. CDR3 sequence (DNA): TGTGCCAGCAGCCCCTTCCACATTCCCTACAATGAGCAGTTCTTC.

With regard to this clone: Distinct nucleotide sequences in the sample also encode this CDR3. The chain uses TRBV11-3 and TRBJ2-2; D is unresolved. The CDR3 covers 11 residues. V was clipped by 4 bases and J by 4 bases, with 1 base between them. In germline, CDR1 is SGHNT, CDR2 YENEEA. The DNA of the CDR3 is TGTGCCAGCAGCTCCACCGGGGAGCTGTTTTTT. This encodes CASSSTGELFF. Drawing the rest from reference TRBV11-3 and TRBJ2-2, the complete variable domain is EAGVVQSPRYKIIEKKQPVAFWCNPISGHNTLYWYLQNLGQGPELLIRYENEEAVDDSQLPKDRFSAERLKGVDSTLKIQPAELGDSAVYLCASSSTGELFFGEGSRLTVL.

The J gene is TRBJ1-2, the V gene TRBV28; maybe TRBD1 (5 bases). This CDR3 has 15 amino acids. Germline-derived CDR1 and CDR2 are MDHEN and SYDVKM. V lost 3 bases to trimming and J lost 3 bases, with 14 bases between them. The CDR3 region is CASSFPSRGDYGYTF. The CDR3, as DNA: TGTGCCAGCAGTTTCCCCAGTAGGGGAGACTATGGCTACACCTTC.